This T cell receptor (beta chain) was sequenced in a study of human T cells and chemical hapten exposure. The sample's time point: patch test 1, 2 weeks after DPC sensitization. Treatment reported: therapeutic diphenylcyclopropenone sensitization with weekly scalp DPC. TCRdb passed the RACE reads through MiXCR, listing each CDR3 protein once. The sample consists of about 120,000 distinct CDR3 sequences, around 15% of them appearing once. This clonotype has a handful of counts. The source of this sequence is a man between 18 and 29 years old with alopecia areata. Some clones in this sample may be carry-over from other donors' samples. This material consisted of whole blood, taken in connection with sensitization to the hapten diphenylcyclopropenone (DPC).

The CDR3 DNA sequence: TGCAGTGCTAGTTCCGGGGCAGTTATTAGCACTGAAGCTTTCTTT. Translating gives CSASSGAVISTEAFF. This chain joins TRBV20-1 and TRBJ1-1; weak D call: TRBD1 (5 bases). Deletions cut 3 bases from V and 4 bases from J, with 18 bases between. The CDR3 totals 15 residues. The germline gives CDR1 DFQATT, CDR2 SNEGSKA (reference sequence).